The 7 T cell receptor beta chains below were found in one sample sequenced in a study of blood T cell repertoires in COVID-19 (dated by TCRdb to 2019 to 2021). The library was obtained by the immunoSEQ multiplex PCR assay. TCRdb mirrors the immuneACCESS table, restricted to in-frame sequences. Some clones are absent from its copies; in checked studies, under half trace to an unresolved V gene, and the reason for the others is unknown. The sample has 110,000 to 150,000 clones on record, about 85% of them singletons. Clones ranked in the top ten supply less than 7% of the sample. The sequenced sample consisted of PBMCs or T cells enriched from blood (not recorded which). The source of these receptors is a woman between 35 and 50 years old who had recovered from COVID-19.

The genes are TRBV19 and TRBJ1-5; no clear D gene. Germline CDR1 and CDR2: LNHDA and SQIVND (reference sequence). V dropped 3 bases and J dropped 5 bases, with 11 bases sitting between them. CDR3 length equals 14 residues. CDR3 DNA: TGTGCCAGTAGTATCAGAGGCTTCGATCAGCCCCAGCATTTT. Translated: CASSIRGFDQPQHF. Using reference TRBV19 and TRBJ1-5 for the parts outside the CDR3, the full variable domain is DGGITQSPKYLFRKEGQNVTLSCEQNLNHDAMYWYRQDPGQGLRLIYYSQIVNDFQKGDIAEGYSVSREKKESFPLTVTSAQKNPTAFYLCASSIRGFDQPQHFGDGTRLSIL.

In regard to this clone: At one end the junction does not follow the germline gene, possibly because of a read error. The chain is built from TRBV3-1 (or the pseudogene TRBV3-2) and TRBJ2-7; TRBD1 might be the D (5 bases). The germline V gene has CDR1 LGHDT and CDR2 YNNKEL (reference sequence). This CDR3 comprises 14 residues. In DNA, the CDR3 is TGTGCCAGCAGCCAAGGGGGCCTCTCCTCCGAGCAGTACTTC. Amino acids: CASSQGGLSSEQYF.

The chain combines TRBV27 with TRBJ2-4; TRBD1 matches at 9 bases. Germline CDR1 reads MNHEY; CDR2 reads SMNVEV (reference sequence). This CDR3 has 13 residues. Trimming at V came to 6 bases and at J to 6 bases, leaving 3 bases not matched to a gene. The CDR3 is CASRTGGVNIQYF. CDR3 in DNA: TGTGCCAGCAGGACAGGGGGGGTAAACATTCAGTACTTC.

This chain connects TRBV5-6 to TRBJ1-6, with 11 bases fitting TRBD1. The CDR3 spans 18 residues. The germline gives CDR1 SGHDT, CDR2 YYEEEE. V shed 5 bases, J shed 5 bases, and the junction held 12 bases outside the gene matches. CDR3 residues: CASSKPGQGDLNNSPLHF. The CDR3 DNA follows: TGTGCCAGCAGTAAACCGGGACAGGGGGACCTTAATAATTCACCCCTCCACTTT. Supplemented by reference TRBV5-6 and TRBJ1-6, the full variable domain reads DAGVTQSPTHLIKTRGQQVTLRCSPKSGHDTVSWYQQALGQGPQFIFQYYEEEERQRGNFPDRFSGHQFPNYSSELNVNALLLGDSALYLCASSKPGQGDLNNSPLHFGNGTRLTVT.

V usage is TRBV7-9 and J usage is TRBJ1-1, with 11 bases lining up with TRBD1. Germline V gene lookup returns CDR1 SEHNR and CDR2 FQNEAQ (reference sequence). Losses at the gene ends were 4 bases for V and 1 base for J; bases not matched to a gene: 2. This CDR3 is built from 15 residues. The CDR3, as DNA: TGTGCCAGCAGCTCGGGGACAGGGGGGAACACTGAAGCTTTCTTT. Amino acids: CASSSGTGGNTEAFF.

The rearrangement links TRBV29-1 to TRBJ2-1, with 14 positions matching TRBD2. CDR1 is SQVTM, CDR2 ANQGSEA, per germline. Trimming cost V 7 bases and J 5 bases; bases outside gene matches: 7. There are 15 residues in the CDR3. CDR3 DNA sequence: TGCAGCGGAGCGACTAGCGGGGGGGCGGACAATGAGCAGTTCTTC. It translates to CSGATSGGADNEQFF.

J is TRBJ1-1 and V is TRBV11-2; D remains unclear. V was cut by 2 bases and J by 0 bases, with 4 bases left in between. The CDR3 totals 13 residues. Germline CDR1 reads SGHAT; CDR2 reads FQNNGV. Here the CDR3 reads CASSLPMNTEAFF. CDR3 nucleotide sequence: TGTGCCAGCAGCTTACCAATGAACACTGAAGCTTTCTTT.